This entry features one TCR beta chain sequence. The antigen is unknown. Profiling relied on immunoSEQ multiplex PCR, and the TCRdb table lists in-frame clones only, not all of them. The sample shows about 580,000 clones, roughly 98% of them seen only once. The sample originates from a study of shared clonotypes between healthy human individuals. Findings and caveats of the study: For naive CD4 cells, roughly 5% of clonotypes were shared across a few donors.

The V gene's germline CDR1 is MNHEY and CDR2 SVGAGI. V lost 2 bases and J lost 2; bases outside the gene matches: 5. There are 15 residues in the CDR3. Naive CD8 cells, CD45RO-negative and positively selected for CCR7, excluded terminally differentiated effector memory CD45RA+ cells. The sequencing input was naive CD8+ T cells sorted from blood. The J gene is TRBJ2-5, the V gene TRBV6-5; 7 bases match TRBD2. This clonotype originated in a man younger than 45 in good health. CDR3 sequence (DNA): TGTGCCAGCAGTTACGGTAGTAGCGGGCAAGAGACCCAGTACTTC. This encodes CASSYGSSGQETQYF.